This T cell receptor (beta chain) was sequenced during a study of T cell repertoires in cytomegalovirus infection. At the level of the study: Matching HLA type, along with CMV infection, was indicated by public TCR beta signatures.

TCRdb reprocessed the reads via MiXCR and lists one record per CDR3 protein. The sample records about 310,000 distinct CDR3 sequences, roughly a tenth being singletons. Germline-derived CDR1 and CDR2 are MDHEN and SYDVKM. CDR3 length: 15 amino acids. Trimming took 0 bases from V and 2 from J, leaving 8 bases between them. At least ten counts were recorded for this clonotype. The antigen is unknown. Notes on the study in general: Carriage of CMV together with the relevant HLA was identifiable through cumulative public TCR beta family frequency. Clonotypes of TCR beta that were HLA-C-restricted and CMV-specific dominated the ex vivo response.

V and J are TRBV28 and TRBJ1-5, with TRBD1 as a possible D gene (5 bases). The sequence was obtained from a human donor in good health (CMV status not recorded). Some clones in this sample may be carry-over from other donors' samples. Sequencing was performed on PBMCs. CDR3 DNA sequence: TGTGCCAGCAGTTTATGGGAGACAGGCAATCAGCCCCAGCATTTT. This sequence encodes CASSLWETGNQPQHF.